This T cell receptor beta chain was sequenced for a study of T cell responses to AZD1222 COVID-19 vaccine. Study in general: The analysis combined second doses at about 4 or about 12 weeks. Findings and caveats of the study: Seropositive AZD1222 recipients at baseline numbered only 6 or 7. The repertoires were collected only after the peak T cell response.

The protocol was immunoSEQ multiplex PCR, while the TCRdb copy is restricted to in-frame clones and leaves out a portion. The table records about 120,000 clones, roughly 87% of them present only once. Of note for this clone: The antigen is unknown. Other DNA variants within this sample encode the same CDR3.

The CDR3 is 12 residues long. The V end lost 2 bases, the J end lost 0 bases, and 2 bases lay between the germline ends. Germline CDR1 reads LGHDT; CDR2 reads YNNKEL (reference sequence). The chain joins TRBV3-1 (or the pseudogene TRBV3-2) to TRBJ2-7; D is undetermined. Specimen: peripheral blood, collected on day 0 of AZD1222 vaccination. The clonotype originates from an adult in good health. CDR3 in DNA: TGTGCCAGCAGCCAATCCTCCTACGAGCAGTACTTC. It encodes CASSQSSYEQYF.